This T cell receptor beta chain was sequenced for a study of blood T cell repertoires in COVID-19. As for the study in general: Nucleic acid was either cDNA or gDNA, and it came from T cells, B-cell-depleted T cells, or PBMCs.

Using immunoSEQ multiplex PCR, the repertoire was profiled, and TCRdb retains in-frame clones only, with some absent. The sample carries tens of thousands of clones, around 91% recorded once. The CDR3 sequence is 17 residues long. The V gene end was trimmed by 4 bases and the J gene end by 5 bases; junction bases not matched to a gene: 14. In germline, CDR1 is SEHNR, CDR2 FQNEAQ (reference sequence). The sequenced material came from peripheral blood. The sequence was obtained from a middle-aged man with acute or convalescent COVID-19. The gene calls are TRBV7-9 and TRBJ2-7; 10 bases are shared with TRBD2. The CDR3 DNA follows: TGTGCCAGCAGCTACACCGTTCTAGCGGGAGTTAACCACGAGCAGTACTTC. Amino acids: CASSYTVLAGVNHEQYF.